The clone carrying this T cell receptor beta chain was picked up a small number of times. Its antigen remains unidentified. Germline V gives CDR1 LGHNA, CDR2 YNFKEQ. The CDR3 spans 17 residues. Trimming pared 4 bases from V and 4 bases from J, leaving 22 bases between. From the 5' RACE reads, TCRdb called clonotypes with MiXCR, one entry per CDR3 protein. The table lists under 400,000 distinct CDR3 sequences, approximately 12% of them singletons. This sample stems from a study of T cells after yellow fever vaccination. For the study at large: It was SMART-Seq v4 Ultra Low Input that prepared the fractions with low cell numbers. General study results and limits: Researchers report a weaker secondary response that nonetheless peaked faster, day 5 versus 15.

The sequenced sample was CD4+ T cells sorted from PBMCs, obtained 15 days after the yellow fever booster vaccination. The chain carries TRBV4-2 and TRBJ1-2; TRBD1 is a possible D gene (5 bases). The clonotype comes from a man between 18 and 29 years old who received the YFV17D yellow fever vaccine. As DNA, the CDR3 is TGTGCCAGCAGCCCCATCTCGGGACGAAGTGGAAGCTATGGCTACACCTTC. This gives the protein CASSPISGRSGSYGYTF.